The present T cell receptor (beta chain) was sequenced within a study of T cells in Graves' hyperthyroidism and ophthalmopathy. Whole-study findings and limits: Ophthalmopathy was told apart from stable hyperthyroidism by a 13 V-J model. Ophthalmopathy, as predicted by the model, came a median 6.5 months after the prediction.

CDR3 size: 16 residues. The germline gives CDR1 KGHSH, CDR2 LQKENI. Losses at the gene ends were 3 bases for V and 3 bases for J; bases not matched to a gene: 9. RNA transcripts gave rise to amplified TCR beta CDR3 regions. First-round RT-PCR of the TCR CDR3 relied on the HTBI primer set. One entry per CDR3 protein results from TCRdb running MiXCR on the multiplex PCR reads. The table shows around 440,000 distinct CDR3 sequences, with 15% to 17% occurring only once. Many counts were recorded for this clonotype. No antigen is known for it. The sequenced material came from blood. The V gene is TRBV18, the J gene TRBJ2-7; TRBD2 agrees at 9 bases. This sequence originates from a woman aged 18-35 years with Graves' hyperthyroidism. Here the CDR3 reads CASSPVLAGRYYEQYF. The CDR3 coding sequence is TGTGCCAGCTCACCTGTTCTAGCGGGGAGGTACTACGAGCAGTACTTC. Supplemented by reference TRBV18 and TRBJ2-7, the full variable domain reads NAGVMQNPRHLVRRRGQEARLRCSPMKGHSHVYWYRQLPEEGLKFMVYLQKENIIDESGMPKERFSAEFPKEGPSILRIQQVVRGDSAAYFCASSPVLAGRYYEQYFGPGTRLTVT.